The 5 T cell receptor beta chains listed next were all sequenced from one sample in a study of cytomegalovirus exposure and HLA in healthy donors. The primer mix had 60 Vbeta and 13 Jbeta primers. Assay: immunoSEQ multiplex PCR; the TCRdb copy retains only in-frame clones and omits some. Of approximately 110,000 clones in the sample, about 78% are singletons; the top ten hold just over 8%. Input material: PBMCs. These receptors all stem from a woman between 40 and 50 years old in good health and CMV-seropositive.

The CDR3 bases are TGTGCCAGCAGTCCTGACGGACTCTATGGCTACACCTTC. It codes for CASSPDGLYGYTF. This chain connects TRBV7-9 to TRBJ1-2, with D unresolved. Germline assignment: CDR1 SEHNR and CDR2 FQNEAQ (reference sequence). The CDR3 spans 13 residues. V lost 6 bases to trimming and J lost 4 bases, with 12 bases between them.

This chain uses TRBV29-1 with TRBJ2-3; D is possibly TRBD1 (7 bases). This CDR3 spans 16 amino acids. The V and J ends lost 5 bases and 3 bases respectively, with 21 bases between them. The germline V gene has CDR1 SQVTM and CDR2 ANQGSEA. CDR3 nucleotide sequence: TGCAGCGTTTTTAAAAGGGGGCGTGGGGGGACAGATACGCAGTATTTT. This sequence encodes CSVFKRGRGGTDTQYF.

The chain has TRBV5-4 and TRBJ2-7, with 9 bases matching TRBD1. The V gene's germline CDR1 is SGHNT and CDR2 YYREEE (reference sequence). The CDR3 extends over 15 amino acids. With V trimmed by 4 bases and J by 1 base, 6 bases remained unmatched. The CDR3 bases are TGTGCCAGCAGCCGGGGACAGGGAGGTTCCTACGAGCAGTACTTC. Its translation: CASSRGQGGSYEQYF.

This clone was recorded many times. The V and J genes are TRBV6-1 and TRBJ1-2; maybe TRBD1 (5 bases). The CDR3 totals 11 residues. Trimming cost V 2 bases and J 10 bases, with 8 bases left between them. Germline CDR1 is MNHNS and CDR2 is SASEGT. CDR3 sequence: CASSEKGPYTF. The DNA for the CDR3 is TGTGCCAGCAGTGAAAAGGGGCCCTACACCTTC.

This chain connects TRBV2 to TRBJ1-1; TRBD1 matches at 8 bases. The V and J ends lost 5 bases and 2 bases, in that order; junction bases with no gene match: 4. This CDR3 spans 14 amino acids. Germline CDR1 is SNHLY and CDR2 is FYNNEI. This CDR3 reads CASSSGQGNTEAFF. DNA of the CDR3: TGTGCCAGCAGTTCTGGACAGGGAAACACTGAAGCTTTCTTT.